This T cell receptor (beta chain) came from a study of T-cell reconstitution after alpha-beta-depleted transplantation in children. Germline assignment: CDR1 ENHRY and CDR2 SYGVKD. V lost 6 bases and J lost 9, with 24 bases in between. This CDR3 contains 15 residues. The sample holds a few counts of this clonotype. Unique molecular identifiers tagged the TCRbeta library. TCRdb analysed the PCR reads with MiXCR anew, one entry per CDR3 protein. The sample yields nearly 550,000 distinct CDR3 sequences, about a sixth seen once. V and J are TRBV10-3 and TRBJ2-7; D might be TRBD1 (5 bases). The TCR sequence derives from a human donor who donated a stem cell graft to a child with acute lymphoblastic leukemia. This specimen was PBMCs from the stem cell graft donor, taken from the stem cell graft. The CDR3 bases are TGTGCCATCAGGCAGGGCGGCCTAGTCGCGTCTTTGCAGTACTTC. It codes for CAIRQGGLVASLQYF.